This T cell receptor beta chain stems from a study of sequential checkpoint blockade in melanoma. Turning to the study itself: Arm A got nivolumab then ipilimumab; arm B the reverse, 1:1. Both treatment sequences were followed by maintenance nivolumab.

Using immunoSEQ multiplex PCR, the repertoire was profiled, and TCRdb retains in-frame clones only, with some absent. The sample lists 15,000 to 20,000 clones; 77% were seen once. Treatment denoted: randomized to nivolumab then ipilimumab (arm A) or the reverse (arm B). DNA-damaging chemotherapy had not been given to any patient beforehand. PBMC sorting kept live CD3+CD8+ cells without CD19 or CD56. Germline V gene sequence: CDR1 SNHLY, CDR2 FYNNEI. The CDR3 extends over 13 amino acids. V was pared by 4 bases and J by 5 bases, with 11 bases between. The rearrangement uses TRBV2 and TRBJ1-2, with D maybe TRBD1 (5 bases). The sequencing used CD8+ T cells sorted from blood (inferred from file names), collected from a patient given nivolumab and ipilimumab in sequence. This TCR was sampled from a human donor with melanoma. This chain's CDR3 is CASSGREEYGYTF. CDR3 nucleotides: TGTGCCAGCAGTGGCAGGGAGGAGTATGGCTACACCTTC.